The source of this T cell receptor (beta chain) is a study of cytomegalovirus exposure and HLA in healthy donors. Study overall: Around 180 million T cells yielded 110 million or so unique TCR beta sequences in earlier analysis. A preliminary data release comprised roughly 80 million unique TCRs obtained from HLA-typed donors. Study-wide findings and caveats: Cytomegalovirus association was listed for 170 or so TCR beta chains. The authors judged a highly shared variant cluster likely a sequencing artifact.

Primers: 60 Vbeta forward and 13 Jbeta reverse. Method: immunoSEQ multiplex PCR; TCRdb's copy keeps in-frame clones and lacks some. The sample has roughly 200,000 clones, approximately 78% seen once. Worth noting for this clone: Antigen specificity is unknown.

Looked up from germline, CDR1 is MNHEY and CDR2 is SMNVEV (reference sequence). V lost 5 bases, J lost 4 bases, and 14 bases lay in between. The CDR3 has 15 amino acids. This rearrangement joins TRBV27 to TRBJ1-4; TRBD1 might be the D (5 bases). The sequence came from a woman in her thirties in good health and CMV-seropositive. Material: PBMCs. In nucleotides, the CDR3 is TGTGCCAGCAGTCCAGCCAGGGTTGGTAATGAAAAACTGTTTTTT. Translating it yields CASSPARVGNEKLFF. Complete variable domain (other parts from reference TRBV27 and TRBJ1-4): EAQVTQNPRYLITVTGKKLTVTCSQNMNHEYMSWYRQDPGLGLRQIYYSMNVEVTDKGDVPEGYKVSRKEKRNFPLILESPSPNQTSLYFCASSPARVGNEKLFFGSGTQLSVL.